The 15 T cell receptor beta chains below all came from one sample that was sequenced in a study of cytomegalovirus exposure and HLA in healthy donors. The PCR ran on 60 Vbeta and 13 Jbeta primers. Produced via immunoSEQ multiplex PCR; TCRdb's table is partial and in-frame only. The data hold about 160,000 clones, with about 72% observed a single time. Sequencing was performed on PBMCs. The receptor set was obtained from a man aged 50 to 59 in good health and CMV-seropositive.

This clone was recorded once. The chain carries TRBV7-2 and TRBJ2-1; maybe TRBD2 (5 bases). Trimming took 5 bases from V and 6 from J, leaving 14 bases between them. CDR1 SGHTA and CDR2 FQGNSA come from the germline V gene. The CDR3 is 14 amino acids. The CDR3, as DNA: TGTGCCAGCAGCCCCGGACTTCCCACCAATGAGCAGTTCTTC. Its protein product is CASSPGLPTNEQFF.

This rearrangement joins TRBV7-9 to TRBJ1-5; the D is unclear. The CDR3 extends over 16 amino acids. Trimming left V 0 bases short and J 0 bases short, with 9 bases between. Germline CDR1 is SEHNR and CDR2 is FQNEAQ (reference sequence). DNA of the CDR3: TGTGCCAGCAGCTTAGCGATCGGGTATAGCAATCAGCCCCAGCATTTT. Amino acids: CASSLAIGYSNQPQHF. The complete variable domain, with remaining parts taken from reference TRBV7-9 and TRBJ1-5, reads DTGVSQNPRHKITKRGQNVTFRCDPISEHNRLYWYRQTLGQGPEFLTYFQNEAQLEKSRLLSDRFSAERPKGSFSTLEIQRTEQGDSAMYLCASSLAIGYSNQPQHFGDGTRLSIL.

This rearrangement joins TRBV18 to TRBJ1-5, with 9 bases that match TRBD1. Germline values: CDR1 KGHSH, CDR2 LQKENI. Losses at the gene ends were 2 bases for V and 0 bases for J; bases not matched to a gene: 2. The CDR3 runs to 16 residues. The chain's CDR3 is CASSPDRGSSNQPQHF. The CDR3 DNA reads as TGTGCCAGCTCACCAGACAGGGGGAGTAGCAATCAGCCCCAGCATTTT.

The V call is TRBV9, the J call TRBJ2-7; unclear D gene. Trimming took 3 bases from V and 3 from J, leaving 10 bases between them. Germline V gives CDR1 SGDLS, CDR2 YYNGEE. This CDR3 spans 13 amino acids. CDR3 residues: CASSGQSNYEQYF. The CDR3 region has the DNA TGTGCCAGCAGCGGGCAGTCCAACTACGAGCAGTACTTC.

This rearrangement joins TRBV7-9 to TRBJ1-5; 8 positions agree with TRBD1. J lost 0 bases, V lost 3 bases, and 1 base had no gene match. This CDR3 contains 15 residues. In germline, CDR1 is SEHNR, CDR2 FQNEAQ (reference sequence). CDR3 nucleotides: TGTGCCAGCAGCTTGGGACAGGTTAGCAATCAGCCCCAGCATTTT. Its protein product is CASSLGQVSNQPQHF.

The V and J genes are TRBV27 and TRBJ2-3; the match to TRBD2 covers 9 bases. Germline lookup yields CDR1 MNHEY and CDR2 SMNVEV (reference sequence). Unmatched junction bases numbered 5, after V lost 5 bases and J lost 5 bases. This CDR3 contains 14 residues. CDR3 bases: TGTGCCAGCAGTAGCGGGGGGCACCTAGATACGCAGTATTTT. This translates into CASSSGGHLDTQYF.

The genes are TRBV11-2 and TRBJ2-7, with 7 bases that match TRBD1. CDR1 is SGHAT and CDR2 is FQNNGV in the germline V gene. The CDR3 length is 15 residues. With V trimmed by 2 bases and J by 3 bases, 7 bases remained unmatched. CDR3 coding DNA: TGTGCCAGCAGCTTACTCCGGGACAGAAACTACGAGCAGTACTTC. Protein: CASSLLRDRNYEQYF.

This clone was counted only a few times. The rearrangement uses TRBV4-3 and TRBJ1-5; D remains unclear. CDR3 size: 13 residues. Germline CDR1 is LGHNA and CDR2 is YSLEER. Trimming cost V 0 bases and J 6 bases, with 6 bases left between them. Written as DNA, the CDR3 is TGCGCCAGCAGCCAAGATACGGGTCAGCCCCAGCATTTT. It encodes CASSQDTGQPQHF.

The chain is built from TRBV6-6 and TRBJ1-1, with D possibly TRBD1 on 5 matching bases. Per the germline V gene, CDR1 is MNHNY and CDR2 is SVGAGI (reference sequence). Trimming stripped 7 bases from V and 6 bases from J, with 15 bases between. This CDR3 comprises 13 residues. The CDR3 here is CASIPREGPEAFF. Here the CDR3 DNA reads TGTGCCAGCATCCCCAGGGAAGGACCTGAAGCTTTCTTT.

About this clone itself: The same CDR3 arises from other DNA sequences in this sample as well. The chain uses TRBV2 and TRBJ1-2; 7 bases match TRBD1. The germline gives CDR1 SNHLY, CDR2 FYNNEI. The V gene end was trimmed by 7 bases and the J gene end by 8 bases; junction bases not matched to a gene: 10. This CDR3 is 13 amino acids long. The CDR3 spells CASTLDRLGGYTF. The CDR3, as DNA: TGTGCCAGCACCCTGGACAGGCTAGGGGGCTACACCTTC.

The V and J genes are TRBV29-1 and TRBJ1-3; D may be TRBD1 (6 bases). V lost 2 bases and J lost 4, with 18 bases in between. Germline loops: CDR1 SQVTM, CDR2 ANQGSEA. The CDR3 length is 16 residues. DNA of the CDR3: TGCAGCGTTGAATCGATGGGGGCCGCTGGAGGAAACACCATATATTTT. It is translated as CSVESMGAAGGNTIYF.

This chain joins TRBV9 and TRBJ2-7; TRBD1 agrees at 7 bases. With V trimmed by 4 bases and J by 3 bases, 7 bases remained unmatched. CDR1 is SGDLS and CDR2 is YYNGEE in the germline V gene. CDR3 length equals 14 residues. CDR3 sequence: CASSPRDRNYEQYF. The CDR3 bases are TGTGCCAGCAGCCCCCGGGACAGAAACTACGAGCAGTACTTC.

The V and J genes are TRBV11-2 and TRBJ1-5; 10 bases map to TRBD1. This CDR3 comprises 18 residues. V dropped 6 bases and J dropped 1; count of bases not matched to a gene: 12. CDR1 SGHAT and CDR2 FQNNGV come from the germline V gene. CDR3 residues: CASSGLTGGAGSNQPQHF. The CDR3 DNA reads TGTGCCAGCAGTGGGTTGACAGGGGGCGCGGGGAGCAATCAGCCCCAGCATTTT. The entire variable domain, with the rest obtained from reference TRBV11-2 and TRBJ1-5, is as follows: EAGVAQSPRYKIIEKRQSVAFWCNPISGHATLYWYQQILGQGPKLLIQFQNNGVVDDSQLPKDRFSAERLKGVDSTLKIQPAKLEDSAVYLCASSGLTGGAGSNQPQHFGDGTRLSIL.

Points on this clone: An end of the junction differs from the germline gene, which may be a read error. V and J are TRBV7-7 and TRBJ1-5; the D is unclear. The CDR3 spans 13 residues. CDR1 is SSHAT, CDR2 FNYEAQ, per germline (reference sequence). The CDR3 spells CASSFTADQPQHF. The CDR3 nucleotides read TGTGCTAGCAGCTTTACAGCAGATCAGCCCCAGCATTTT.

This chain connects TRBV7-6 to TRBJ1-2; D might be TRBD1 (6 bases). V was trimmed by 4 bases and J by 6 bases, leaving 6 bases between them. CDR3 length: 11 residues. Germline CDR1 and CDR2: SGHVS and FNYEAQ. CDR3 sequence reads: CASSSGDGYTF. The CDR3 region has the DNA TGTGCCAGCAGCTCAGGGGATGGCTACACCTTC.